A selection of T cell receptor beta chains follows, all from one sample in a study of cytomegalovirus exposure and HLA in healthy donors. Produced via immunoSEQ multiplex PCR; TCRdb's table is partial and in-frame only. The sample comprises 200,000 to 250,000 clones, 70% to 85% of which are singletons, and about 0.6% rests with the top ten. Sequencing was performed on PBMCs. Receptors were obtained from a woman in her forties in good health and CMV-seronegative. CDR3s include the opening cysteine and the closing phenylalanine or tryptophan. Not all rows give a size; the values are once, few, many and, for expanded clones, a class.

size: -
V: TRBV6-6
J: TRBJ1-6
CDR3: CASRNPGEMNSPLHF

size: -
V: TRBV15
J: TRBJ2-7
CDR3: CATSRGQGIGEQYF

size: -
V: TRBV11-3
J: TRBJ2-1
CDR3: CASSFQRGGSYNEQFF

size: -
V: TRBV2
J: TRBJ1-4
CDR3: CASKSRTALNEKLFF

size: -
V: TRBV19
J: TRBJ1-2
CDR3: CASKGGPGTFGGLSYGYTF

size: few
V: TRBV10-3
J: TRBJ1-1
CDR3: CAISEEGDTEAFF

size: -
V: TRBV7-9
J: TRBJ2-7
CDR3: CASSFTGGSYEQYF

size: -
V: TRBV27
J: TRBJ2-7
CDR3: CASSSTGEQYF

size: -
V: TRBV5-1
J: TRBJ2-3
CDR3: CASSTGTSPDTQYF

size: -
V: TRBV25-1
J: TRBJ1-4
CDR3: CASSELRGTNEKLFF

size: few
V: TRBV4-3
J: TRBJ2-2
CDR3: CASSQDRGLNTGELFF

size: -
V: TRBV6-5
J: TRBJ1-5
CDR3: CASSYGTGGGQPQHF

size: -
V: TRBV19
J: TRBJ2-5
CDR3: CASAPQDGGTQYF

size: -
V: TRBV15
J: TRBJ2-7
CDR3: CATSRPSGTYEQYF

size: -
V: TRBV18
J: TRBJ2-7
CDR3: CASSPPIGQGLLQHYEQYF

size: once
V: TRBV12-5
J: TRBJ1-5
CDR3: CASGLAPWGRGANQPQHF

size: -
V: TRBV19
J: TRBJ2-7
CDR3: CASSISKEVTYEQYF

size: -
V: TRBV27
J: TRBJ1-1
CDR3: CASSPLPTDTEAFF

size: few
V: TRBV30
J: TRBJ1-2
CDR3: CAWAGGQGVIWNGYTF

size: -
V: TRBV5-6
J: TRBJ2-3
CDR3: CASSFLAGGQDTQYF

size: -
V: TRBV4-2
J: TRBJ1-6
CDR3: CASSPSTGGKSPLHF

size: -
V: TRBV6-1
J: TRBJ1-2
CDR3: CATGQLANYGYTF

size: -
V: TRBV2
J: TRBJ1-1
CDR3: CASNRRTEANTEAFF

size: -
V: TRBV25-1
J: TRBJ1-1
CDR3: CASRSGTAHEAFF

size: -
V: TRBV27
J: TRBJ2-2
CDR3: CASSLLTGGGYTGELFF

size: -
V: TRBV5-8
J: TRBJ1-1
CDR3: CASSSGTGISFAFF

size: few
V: TRBV7-2
J: TRBJ2-2
CDR3: CASSTLAGALFF

size: -
V: TRBV18
J: TRBJ1-2
CDR3: CASSPTPGDYGYTF

size: -
V: TRBV19
J: TRBJ2-3
CDR3: CASSTPGIRTDTQYF